The text below deals with one T cell receptor (beta chain). No antigen is known for it. Germline and junction disagree at one end, which may indicate a read error. The data were obtained in a study of T-cell memory formation after mild COVID-19. Study-level points and caveats: Some clones that responded were present in memory (sampled pre-infection), which suggests cross-reactive memory joined. There was a balanced CD4/CD8 profile in clones contracting day 15 to 85, and later expanders leaned CD4+.

5'RACE with constant-segment primers yielded barcoded, UMI-tagged TCR alpha and TCR beta cDNA libraries. TCRdb analysed the 5' RACE reads with MiXCR anew, one entry per CDR3 protein. The sample yields roughly 320,000 distinct CDR3 sequences, around 30% seen once. Germline values: CDR1 MNHEY, CDR2 SVGEGT. This CDR3 has 14 amino acids. V and J are TRBV6-2 or TRBV6-3 and TRBJ2-7; unclear D gene. The receptor was derived from an adult woman who had mild COVID-19 (a few samples of this study predate the infection). Cell type and time point are not known. Sequencing was carried out using PBMCs or a T cell subset sorted from them (not recorded which). This CDR3 reads CASSYLAPTYAQYF. The CDR3 nucleotides are TGTGCCAGCAGTTACCTTGCTCCTACGTACGCGCAGTACTTC.